This TCR beta chain originates from a study of cytomegalovirus exposure and HLA in healthy donors. Primers for the PCR totalled 60 Vbeta and 13 Jbeta. Clones were read by immunoSEQ multiplex PCR, and TCRdb kept only the in-frame ones, dropping some. The profile shows 150,000 or so clones, around 75% of them singletons. This CDR3 region has 19 residues. The germline V and J ends were trimmed by 0 bases and 3 bases, with 21 bases remaining between them. Germline loops: CDR1 SGHRS, CDR2 YFSETQ. The study, taken as a whole, reports: A list of around 160 TCR beta chains associated with cytomegalovirus was given.

Concerning this clone itself: Antigen unknown.

In nominal health when sampled, donors likely had unrecorded immune exposures nonetheless. The chain couples TRBV5-1 to TRBJ1-4; D ambiguous. The sequenced material came from PBMCs. The sequence came from a female donor in good health and CMV-seronegative. CDR3 nucleotide sequence: TGCGCCAGCAGCTTGGCCCTATTCCATCCGTCCGGAGCTAATGAAAAACTGTTTTTT. As protein: CASSLALFHPSGANEKLFF.